A single TCR beta chain is shown here with its context. Its antigen is unidentified. This record comes from a study of shared clonotypes between healthy human individuals. Study-level points and caveats: Limited genetic and exposure-history diversity came from having few donors.

Germline V CDR1 and CDR2: SGHRS, YFSETQ. The V gene end was trimmed by 4 bases and the J gene end by 0 bases; junction bases not matched to a gene: 9. This CDR3 spans 18 amino acids. Several immunoSEQ 96-well plates shared each subset's DNA, each plate a replicate. Unsorted PBMC replicate PCRs drew on roughly 300 ng DNA, representing around 30,000 T cell genomes. In the source study's methods: In the immunoSEQ data, sequences were junction-only and lacked quality scores, so filtering differed. This table comes from immunoSEQ multiplex PCR, and its TCRdb copy is limited to in-frame clones, with some not included. V, J and clone size were drawn from that table, and D and trimming were deduced from the DNA. The table has around 450,000 clones, roughly 77% seen once.

The TCR comes from a woman aged 40 to 55 in good health. Some clones in this sample may be carry-over from other donors' samples. The sequencing input was PBMCs. The rearrangement uses TRBV5-1 and TRBJ2-6; 8 nucleotides align to TRBD1. CDR3 residues: CASSAGTGTTSGANVLTF. The CDR3 DNA reads TGCGCCAGCAGCGCCGGGACAGGCACAACCTCTGGGGCCAACGTCCTGACTTTC.